This T cell receptor (beta chain) was recovered during a study of lymphopenia after photon versus proton radiotherapy. V was shortened by 4 bases and J by 8 bases, with 16 bases between the two germline ends. This CDR3 has 14 amino acids. Germline V lookup: CDR1 SGDLS, CDR2 YYNGEE. This clone was seen a single time. The antigen is unknown. Repertoires were generated with immunoSEQ multiplex PCR, while TCRdb's copy carries only in-frame clones and drops some. The table includes 65,000 to 70,000 clones, about nine tenths detected once. Study findings and constraints: Relative stability marked proton patients; photon patients lost diversity and naive cells. Authors raise, but do not show, better survival with proton therapy.

The chain carries TRBV9 and TRBJ2-1; the D gene is possibly TRBD1 (6 bases). The source is a woman in her seventies with pancreatic cancer. Sequencing was performed on peripheral blood, taken from a patient treated with photon-based radiotherapy. In nucleotides, the CDR3 is TGTGCCAGCAGCCCCTTAACCACAGGGTATGAGCAGTTCTTC. It codes for CASSPLTTGYEQFF.